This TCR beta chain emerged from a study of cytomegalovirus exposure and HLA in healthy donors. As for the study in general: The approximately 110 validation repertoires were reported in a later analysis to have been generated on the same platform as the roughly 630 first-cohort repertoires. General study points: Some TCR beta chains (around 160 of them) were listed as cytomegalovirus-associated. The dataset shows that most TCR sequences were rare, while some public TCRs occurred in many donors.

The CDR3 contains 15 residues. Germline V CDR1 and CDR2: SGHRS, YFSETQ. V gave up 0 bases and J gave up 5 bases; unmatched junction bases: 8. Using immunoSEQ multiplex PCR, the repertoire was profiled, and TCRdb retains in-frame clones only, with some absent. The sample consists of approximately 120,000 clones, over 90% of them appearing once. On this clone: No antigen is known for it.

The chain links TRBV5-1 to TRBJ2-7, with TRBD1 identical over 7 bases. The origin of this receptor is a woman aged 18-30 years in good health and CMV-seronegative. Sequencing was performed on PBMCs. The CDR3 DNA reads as TGCGCCAGCAGCTTGGGGGGACAGTCTTCCCACGAGCAGTACTTC. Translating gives CASSLGGQSSHEQYF.